This TCR beta chain was sequenced for a study of radiotherapy plus CTLA-4 blockade in lung cancer. On the study more broadly: Across the patients, objective responses occurred in about 19%, and disease control in over 25%.

Method: immunoSEQ multiplex PCR; TCRdb's copy keeps in-frame clones and lacks some. The sample includes 75,000 to 100,000 clones, roughly 74% of them seen just once. Germline V gene sequence: CDR1 MNHNS, CDR2 SASEGT. Trimming pared 4 bases from V and 3 bases from J, leaving 16 bases between. CDR3 size: 16 residues. Of note for this clone: Its antigen is currently unknown. Other DNA sequences within the sample encode an identical CDR3.

The study, taken as a whole, reports: The best predictor of response was reported to be early blood T cell clone dynamics, with interferon-beta.

This receptor was taken from a human donor with non-small cell lung cancer who had a partial response to radiotherapy plus ipilimumab. Some clones in this sample may be carry-over from other donors' samples. Sequencing was performed on peripheral blood, taken from a patient treated with radiotherapy plus ipilimumab. This chain uses TRBV6-1 with TRBJ1-5, with D tentatively TRBD1 (5 bases). The CDR3 sequence is CASSVSPGGINQPQHF. CDR3 in DNA: TGTGCCAGCAGTGTTTCGCCGGGGGGGATCAATCAGCCCCAGCATTTT.